These T cell receptor beta chains were read from a single sample in a study of blood T cell repertoires in COVID-19. TCRdb's copy holds only in-frame clones and misses some; the assay was immunoSEQ multiplex PCR. The sample consists of about 200,000 clones, roughly 86% of them appearing once. Sequenced: peripheral blood. The receptors were gathered from a man in his late teens or twenties with active or convalescent COVID-19. Each CDR3 is given without its conserved first and last residue.

cdr3_aa: ASSFIQGNTEAF; j_call: TRBJ1-1; v_call: TRBV7-9
cdr3_aa: ASWGGREWNTIY; j_call: TRBJ1-3; v_call: TRBV19
cdr3_aa: VRSSRQGMYTEAF; j_call: TRBJ1-1; v_call: TRBV7-5
cdr3_aa: ASSRTRGSQETQY; j_call: TRBJ2-5; v_call: TRBV11-2
cdr3_aa: ASSGTGLAQKQF; j_call: TRBJ2-1; v_call: TRBV5-1
cdr3_aa: ASSSTLGQNGYT; j_call: TRBJ1-2; v_call: TRBV7-9
cdr3_aa: SASSGQLYSNQPQH; j_call: TRBJ1-5; v_call: TRBV20-1
cdr3_aa: ASISEATNEKLF; j_call: TRBJ1-4; v_call: TRBV2
cdr3_aa: ASSLVETGAYEQY; j_call: TRBJ2-7; v_call: TRBV5-1
cdr3_aa: ASSDVLSAGEQF; j_call: TRBJ2-1; v_call: TRBV10-2
cdr3_aa: ASSEIGTSGGASNEQF; j_call: TRBJ2-1; v_call: TRBV6-1
cdr3_aa: ASSYGWAQPQH; j_call: TRBJ1-5; v_call: TRBV6-2/TRBV6-3
cdr3_aa: SAGFEENEKLF; j_call: TRBJ1-4; v_call: TRBV29-1
cdr3_aa: ASSSPGTSETGELF; j_call: TRBJ2-2; v_call: TRBV6-5
cdr3_aa: ASSLAGVRETQY; j_call: TRBJ2-5; v_call: TRBV7-9
cdr3_aa: ASSPSGGAGETQY; j_call: TRBJ2-5; v_call: TRBV4-2
cdr3_aa: ASSGPGQNNSPLH; j_call: TRBJ1-6; v_call: TRBV5-4
cdr3_aa: ASSLSGGGNQPQH; j_call: TRBJ1-5; v_call: TRBV7-9
cdr3_aa: AISERGRAADTQY; j_call: TRBJ2-3; v_call: TRBV10-3
cdr3_aa: ASSAGTHSTDTQY; j_call: TRBJ2-3; v_call: TRBV2
cdr3_aa: ASSFVAGEETQY; j_call: TRBJ2-5; v_call: TRBV5-4
cdr3_aa: ASSQSSHTEAF; j_call: TRBJ1-1; v_call: TRBV3-1/TRBV3-2
cdr3_aa: ASSSRDKLYEQY; j_call: TRBJ2-7; v_call: TRBV28
cdr3_aa: ASTSSGANVLT; j_call: TRBJ2-6; v_call: TRBV6-5
cdr3_aa: ASSLQPGSGEQY; j_call: TRBJ2-7; v_call: TRBV5-5
cdr3_aa: ASSEDKQRDQPQH; j_call: TRBJ1-5; v_call: TRBV6-1
cdr3_aa: ASSPHYQETQY; j_call: TRBJ2-5; v_call: TRBV18
cdr3_aa: ASSSLGGHTEAF; j_call: TRBJ1-1; v_call: TRBV6-5
cdr3_aa: ASSFRMGRGTEAF; j_call: TRBJ1-1; v_call: TRBV7-2
cdr3_aa: ASSSSTGLDEQY; j_call: TRBJ2-7; v_call: TRBV5-6
cdr3_aa: ASSSDRTYGYT; j_call: TRBJ1-2; v_call: TRBV10-1
cdr3_aa: ASSQVWDNSGNTIY; j_call: TRBJ1-3; v_call: TRBV3-1/TRBV3-2
cdr3_aa: ASSLDRSHAGYT; j_call: TRBJ1-2; v_call: TRBV13
cdr3_aa: ASSYPGTSMGYEQF; j_call: TRBJ2-1; v_call: TRBV6-2/TRBV6-3
cdr3_aa: ASSQDRTRGQPQH; j_call: TRBJ1-5; v_call: TRBV3-1/TRBV3-2
cdr3_aa: ASGGGNTDTQY; j_call: TRBJ2-3; v_call: TRBV11-2
cdr3_aa: AWRPPYRGRRNTEAF; j_call: TRBJ1-1; v_call: TRBV30
cdr3_aa: ASSYSSLNQPQH; j_call: TRBJ1-5; v_call: TRBV6-5
cdr3_aa: ASSIPAAQETQY; j_call: TRBJ2-5; v_call: TRBV19
cdr3_aa: ASSLGGGSDTQY; j_call: TRBJ2-3; v_call: TRBV13
cdr3_aa: ASSSGRGLGGNTIY; j_call: TRBJ1-3; v_call: TRBV19
cdr3_aa: ASSLVGRNSYEQY; j_call: TRBJ2-7; v_call: TRBV7-2
cdr3_aa: SVVVRSGDNEQF; j_call: TRBJ2-1; v_call: TRBV29-1
cdr3_aa: ASSLSRVANTGELF; j_call: TRBJ2-2; v_call: TRBV7-3
cdr3_aa: ASSQVLAGWDEQY; j_call: TRBJ2-7; v_call: TRBV3-1/TRBV3-2
cdr3_aa: ASSLTGYEQY; j_call: TRBJ2-7; v_call: TRBV27
cdr3_aa: ASSPSPRQHRVQF; j_call: TRBJ2-1; v_call: TRBV5-1
cdr3_aa: AWSPRQGRRGYT; j_call: TRBJ1-2; v_call: TRBV30
cdr3_aa: AWTSGRANEQF; j_call: TRBJ2-1; v_call: TRBV30
cdr3_aa: ASSGGQTVTNYGYT; j_call: TRBJ1-2; v_call: TRBV6-1
cdr3_aa: ASSLGTGSTNEKLF; j_call: TRBJ1-4; v_call: TRBV5-6
cdr3_aa: ASSPVGGAAYEQY; j_call: TRBJ2-7; v_call: TRBV4-1
cdr3_aa: AIRAGTGESDTQY; j_call: TRBJ2-3; v_call: TRBV10-3
cdr3_aa: ASSPDTPGESQETQY; j_call: TRBJ2-5; v_call: TRBV5-1
cdr3_aa: ASSEETGLVPF; j_call: TRBJ2-1; v_call: TRBV6-4
cdr3_aa: ASSQVGTGGTNEKLF; j_call: TRBJ1-4; v_call: TRBV3-1/TRBV3-2
cdr3_aa: ASSPPGQKYNEQF; j_call: TRBJ2-1; v_call: TRBV3-1/TRBV3-2
cdr3_aa: SASRSRSTEAF; j_call: TRBJ1-1; v_call: TRBV20-1
cdr3_aa: ASSPEHSNQPQH; j_call: TRBJ1-5; v_call: TRBV18
cdr3_aa: ASSTWDSLTNEKLF; j_call: TRBJ1-4; v_call: TRBV19